The rows below give T cell receptor beta chains drawn from one sample of a study of post-analysis software for immune sequencing data. TCRdb ran MiXCR on the PCR reads and lists one entry per CDR3 protein. This sample carries under 200,000 distinct CDR3 sequences, 29% of them seen once, and the ten largest clones take approximately 3%. Sequenced input: blood. Receptor source: a girl aged 2-17 years with multiple sclerosis. CDR3s include the opening cysteine and the closing phenylalanine or tryptophan. D genes are given only for firm matches. Size tells how often a clone was seen (once, few, many) or the class of an expanded clone, and some rows leave it out.

V	size	D	J	CDR3	DNA
TRBV6-6	many	TRBD1	TRBJ1-2	CASSPKGQGAYGYTF	TGTGCCAGCAGTCCTAAGGGACAGGGGGCCTATGGCTACACCTTC
TRBV3-1	.	TRBD2	TRBJ2-1	CASSPRGTRSREQFF	TGTGCCAGCAGCCCCCGTGGGACTAGAAGTCGTGAGCAGTTCTTC
TRBV5-1	.	.	TRBJ2-2	CASRGSGELFF	TGCGCCAGCCGCGGGTCCGGGGAGCTGTTTTTT
TRBV15	.	.	TRBJ1-1	CATSRDLDDTEAFF	TGTGCCACCAGCAGAGATTTGGATGACACTGAAGCTTTCTTT
TRBV20-1	.	.	TRBJ1-1	CSARAGASNTEAFF	TGCAGTGCTAGAGCAGGGGCATCGAACACTGAAGCTTTCTTT
TRBV28	few	.	TRBJ2-5	CASSYEVQETQYF	TGTGCCAGCAGTTACGAGGTCCAAGAGACCCAGTACTTC
TRBV5-1	many	TRBD1	TRBJ2-7	CASSPGTESSYEQYF	TGCGCCAGCAGCCCGGGGACAGAAAGCTCCTACGAGCAGTACTTC
TRBV4-2	.	.	TRBJ2-7	CASSRSHEQYF	TGTGCCAGCAGTCGGTCCCACGAGCAGTACTTC
TRBV29-1	.	.	TRBJ1-1	CSGDGLLSGTEAFF	TGCAGCGGCGACGGACTCCTGAGCGGCACTGAAGCTTTCTTT
TRBV12-3/TRBV12-4	.	.	TRBJ1-3	CASSLASGNTIYF	TGTGCCAGCAGTTTGGCCAGTGGAAACACCATATATTTT
TRBV7-9	many	TRBD2	TRBJ2-1	CASSLGTRYNEQFF	TGTGCCAGCAGCTTAGGGACTAGATACAATGAGCAGTTCTTC
TRBV10-3	many	TRBD2	TRBJ2-3	CAISDPPIAGLTDTQYF	TGTGCCATCAGTGACCCCCCCATAGCGGGGCTCACAGATACGCAGTATTTT
TRBV28	.	.	TRBJ1-1	CASTSRGAWNTEAFF	TGTGCCAGCACCTCGCGGGGCGCCTGGAACACTGAAGCTTTCTTT
TRBV2	.	TRBD1	TRBJ1-5	CASSEGTGTHQPQHF	TGTGCCAGCAGTGAAGGGACAGGTACTCATCAGCCCCAGCATTTT
TRBV12-3/TRBV12-4	.	.	TRBJ2-3	CASSLLVWGEGTDTQYF	TGTGCCAGCAGTTTGTTGGTCTGGGGTGAGGGGACAGATACGCAGTATTTT
TRBV20-1	many	TRBD1	TRBJ2-7	CSAGDRVSYEQYF	TGCAGTGCTGGGGACAGGGTCTCCTACGAGCAGTACTTC
TRBV21-1	few	.	TRBJ2-5	CASTQKRGAQETQYF	TGTGCCAGCACCCAAAAAAGGGGGGCCCAAGAGACCCAGTACTTC
TRBV6-5	many	.	TRBJ1-4	CASRMGEKLFF	TGTGCCAGCCGTATGGGGGAAAAACTGTTTTTT
TRBV4-1	many	.	TRBJ2-7	CASSQDRGRRSYEQYF	TGCGCCAGCAGCCAAGATCGAGGCAGGCGGTCCTACGAGCAGTACTTC
TRBV5-1	few	.	TRBJ1-1	CASSSQDGAGTEAFF	TGCGCCAGCAGCTCCCAAGATGGGGCGGGAACTGAAGCTTTCTTT
TRBV11-2	many	.	TRBJ2-5	CASERPWANTIWQYF	TGTGCCAGCGAACGTCCTTGGGCCAACACCATCTGGCAGTACTTC
TRBV25-1	few	TRBD1	TRBJ1-2	CASSWTGMYGYTF	TGTGCCAGCAGTTGGACAGGGATGTATGGCTACACCTTC
TRBV4-1	.	TRBD2	TRBJ2-7	CASSQIWTSGSHEQYF	TGCGCCAGCAGCCAGATATGGACTAGCGGGAGCCACGAGCAGTACTTC
TRBV7-3	many	.	TRBJ1-2	CASSPDSGSPNYGYTF	TGTGCCAGCAGCCCGGACTCGGGCAGTCCTAACTATGGCTACACCTTC
TRBV6-5	few	TRBD2	TRBJ2-2	CASSYSSGGPGELFF	TGTGCCAGCAGTTACTCTAGCGGGGGGCCCGGGGAGCTGTTTTTT
TRBV6-5	.	.	TRBJ2-2	CASSYRPGVRGGELFF	TGTGCCAGCAGTTACCGCCCGGGTGTAAGGGGCGGGGAGCTGTTTTTT
TRBV20-1	many	.	TRBJ2-3	CSASHPGVSTDTQYF	TGCAGTGCTAGCCACCCTGGGGTCAGCACAGATACGCAGTATTTT
TRBV12-3/TRBV12-4	many	.	TRBJ2-7	CASSADGAYEQYF	TGTGCCAGCAGTGCCGACGGTGCCTACGAGCAGTACTTC
TRBV7-3	many	TRBD1	TRBJ2-7	CASSLRDREALLGYF	TGTGCCAGCAGCCTCCGGGACAGGGAAGCTTTATTGGGGTACTTC
TRBV5-1	.	.	TRBJ1-1	CASKNEGDTEAFF	TGCGCCAGCAAGAACGAGGGGGACACTGAAGCTTTCTTT
TRBV20-1	.	TRBD1	TRBJ2-7	CSAGGQGGTYEQYF	TGCAGTGCTGGAGGACAGGGGGGAACCTACGAGCAGTACTTC
TRBV7-9	many	TRBD2	TRBJ2-1	CASSSEGGNEQFF	TGTGCCAGCAGCTCGGAGGGAGGGAATGAGCAGTTCTTC
TRBV6-1	few	TRBD1	TRBJ1-4	CASSEALRGTGGYEKLFF	TGTGCCAGCAGTGAAGCGCTTCGAGGGACAGGGGGCTATGAAAAACTGTTTTTT
TRBV6-4	.	.	TRBJ2-1	CAGSDVPKNEQFF	TGTGCCGGCAGTGACGTACCAAAAAATGAGCAGTTCTTC
TRBV20-1	many	TRBD2	TRBJ2-7	CSAREASGSYEQYF	TGCAGTGCTAGAGAGGCTAGCGGGAGTTACGAGCAGTACTTC
TRBV9	many	.	TRBJ2-1	CASSAHARGRAYNEQFF	TGTGCCAGCAGCGCCCACGCCAGGGGAAGGGCCTACAATGAGCAGTTCTTC